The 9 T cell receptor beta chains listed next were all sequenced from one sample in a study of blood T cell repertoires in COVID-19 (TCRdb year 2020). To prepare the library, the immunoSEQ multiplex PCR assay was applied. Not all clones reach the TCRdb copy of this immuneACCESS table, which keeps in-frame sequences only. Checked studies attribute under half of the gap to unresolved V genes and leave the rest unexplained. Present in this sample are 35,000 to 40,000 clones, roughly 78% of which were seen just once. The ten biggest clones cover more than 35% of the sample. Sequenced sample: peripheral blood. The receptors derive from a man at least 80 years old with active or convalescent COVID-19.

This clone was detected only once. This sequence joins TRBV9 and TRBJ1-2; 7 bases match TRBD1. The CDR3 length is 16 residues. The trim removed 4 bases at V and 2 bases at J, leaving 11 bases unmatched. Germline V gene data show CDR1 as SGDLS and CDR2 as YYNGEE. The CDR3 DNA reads TGTGCCAGCAGCCCTAGTGGCCCGACAGGGAACTATGGCTACACCTTC. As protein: CASSPSGPTGNYGYTF.

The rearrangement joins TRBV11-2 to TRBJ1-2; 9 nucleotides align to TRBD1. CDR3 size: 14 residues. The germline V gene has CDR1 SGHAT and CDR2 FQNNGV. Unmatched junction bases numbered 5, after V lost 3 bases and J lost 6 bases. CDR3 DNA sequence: TGTGCCAGCAGCTTTACACAGGGGGCGGATGGCTACACCTTC. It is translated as CASSFTQGADGYTF.

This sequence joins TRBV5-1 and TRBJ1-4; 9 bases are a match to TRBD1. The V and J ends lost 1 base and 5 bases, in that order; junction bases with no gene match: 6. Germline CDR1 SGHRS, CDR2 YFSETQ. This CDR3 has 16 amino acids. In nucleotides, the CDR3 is TGCGCCAGCAGCTTGAAGCCCGGGACAGGGAATGAAAAACTGTTTTTT. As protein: CASSLKPGTGNEKLFF.

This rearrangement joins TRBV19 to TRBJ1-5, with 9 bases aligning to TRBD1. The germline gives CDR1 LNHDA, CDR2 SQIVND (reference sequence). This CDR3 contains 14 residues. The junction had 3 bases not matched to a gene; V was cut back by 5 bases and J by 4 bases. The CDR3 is CASSETGGNQPQHF. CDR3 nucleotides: TGTGCCAGTAGTGAGACAGGGGGTAATCAGCCCCAGCATTTT.

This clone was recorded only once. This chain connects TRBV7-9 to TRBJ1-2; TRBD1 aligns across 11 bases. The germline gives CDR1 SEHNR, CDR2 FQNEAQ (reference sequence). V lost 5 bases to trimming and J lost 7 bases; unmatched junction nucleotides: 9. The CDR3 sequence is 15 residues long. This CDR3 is CASSTGTGGGGGYTF. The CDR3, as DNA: TGTGCCAGCAGCACGGGGACAGGGGGAGGCGGTGGCTACACCTTC.

Here the CDR3 reads CASSTQGPTYNEQFF. The DNA for the CDR3 is TGTGCCAGCAGCACACAGGGCCCGACCTACAATGAGCAGTTCTTC. The V and J genes are TRBV7-9 and TRBJ2-1, with D possibly matching TRBD1 (6 bases). This CDR3 contains 15 residues. With 5 bases removed from V and 2 bases from J, the gap between germline ends came to 13 bases. The V gene's germline CDR1 is SEHNR and CDR2 FQNEAQ (reference sequence).

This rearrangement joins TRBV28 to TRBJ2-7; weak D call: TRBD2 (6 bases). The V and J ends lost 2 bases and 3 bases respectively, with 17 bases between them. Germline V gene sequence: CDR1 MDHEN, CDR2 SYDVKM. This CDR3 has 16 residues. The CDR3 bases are TGTGCCAGCAGTTTAGGGGGAGGACGGCAGGGCTACGAGCAGTACTTC. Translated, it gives CASSLGGGRQGYEQYF.

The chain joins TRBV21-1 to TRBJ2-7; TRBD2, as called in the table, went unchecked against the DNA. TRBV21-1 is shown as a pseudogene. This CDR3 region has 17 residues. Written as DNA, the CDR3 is TGTGCCAGCAGCGCATTAAAACTAGCGGGAGGGCCGTGCGAGCAGTACTTC. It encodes CASSALKLAGGPCEQYF.

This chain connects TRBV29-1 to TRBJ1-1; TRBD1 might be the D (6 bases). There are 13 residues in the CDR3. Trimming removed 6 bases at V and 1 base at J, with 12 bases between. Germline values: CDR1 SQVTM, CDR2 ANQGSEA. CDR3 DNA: TGCAGCGTATCACAGGGACAGAACACTGAAGCTTTCTTT. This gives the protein CSVSQGQNTEAFF.